This TCR beta chain was observed in a study of T cells in Graves' hyperthyroidism and ophthalmopathy. Study observations and caveats: By a 13 V-J model, ophthalmopathy was set apart from stable hyperthyroidism. Median prediction lead before ophthalmopathy onset was around seven months with the model. Clonotypes that were expanded in thyroid above 0.001 mostly appeared in blood too.

Germline lookup yields CDR1 SGHDT and CDR2 YYEEEE. The CDR3 loop spans 16 amino acids. V was clipped by 3 bases and J by 4 bases, with 19 bases between them. Comment on this clonotype: The target antigen is unknown. A clone one base away is much larger, so this may be a read error.

When ophthalmopathy did not progress within 18 months, Graves' hyperthyroidism was considered stable. RNA transcripts were the template for amplifying TCR beta CDR3 regions. The HTBI set primed first-round TCR CDR3 RT-PCR. TCRdb fed the multiplex PCR reads into MiXCR, producing one record per CDR3 protein. The sample contains approximately 590,000 distinct CDR3 sequences, approximately 14% of which appear only once. The V call is TRBV5-6, the J call TRBJ2-5, with D maybe TRBD1 (5 bases). Material for sequencing was blood. This clonotype was sampled from a woman in her 30s with Graves' hyperthyroidism. The CDR3 bases are TGTGCCAGCAGCTCAGGACACTTGTGTCTCATAGAGACCCAGTACTTC. It codes for CASSSGHLCLIETQYF.